The rows below give T cell receptor beta chains drawn from one sample of a study of liver allograft versus peripheral blood T cells. TCRdb reprocessed the reads with MiXCR, giving one entry per CDR3 protein. This table has approximately 9,000 distinct CDR3 sequences, about 20% appearing once. The receptor source for this set is a human patient who had a liver transplant. Some T cells may be the graft donor's. CDR3s include the opening cysteine and the closing phenylalanine or tryptophan.

v_gene,j_gene,CDR3aa
TRBV12-3/TRBV12-4,TRBJ2-7,CASSYQTGVEQYF
TRBV5-5,TRBJ2-1,CASSLWDTYNEQFF
TRBV6-1,TRBJ1-5,CASSDLAGGNQPQHF
TRBV5-5,TRBJ2-7,CASSLRQGSNEQYF
TRBV6-5,TRBJ2-7,CASSSTGYEQYF
TRBV11-1,TRBJ2-1,CASRQRDFNEQFF
TRBV27,TRBJ1-4,CASSYRAGDEKLFF
TRBV19,TRBJ1-1,CASSMTGSGTEAFF
TRBV19,TRBJ1-5,CASRAGDQPQHF
TRBV27,TRBJ1-4,CASTTGREGKLFF
TRBV7-9,TRBJ1-2,CASSLDLGEGYTF
TRBV7-3,TRBJ1-1,CASSSLLGTEAFF
TRBV12-3/TRBV12-4,TRBJ2-7,CASSFKAFYEQYF
TRBV20-1,TRBJ1-3,CSARDSAEQYSGNTIYF
TRBV7-9,TRBJ1-1,CASRKQGLTEAFF
TRBV3-1,TRBJ1-2,CASSQEGGGPYGYTF
TRBV5-4,TRBJ1-2,CASSEGQYYGYTF
TRBV7-2,TRBJ2-1,CASSKGLALLYNEQFF
TRBV5-4,TRBJ1-4,CASSLWGTNEKLFF
TRBV27,TRBJ2-1,CASSLTHSRLALSYNEQFF
TRBV27,TRBJ1-1,CASSLSAGEVNTEAFF
TRBV19,TRBJ1-6,CASSVGRSSYNSPLHF
TRBV6-5,TRBJ1-4,CASKSTGHREKLFF
TRBV9,TRBJ1-1,CASSVDGTVNTEAFF
TRBV7-9,TRBJ1-2,CASSLVEFGFSGYTF
TRBV9,TRBJ1-1,CASSVVGGLLNTEAFF
TRBV19,TRBJ2-7,CASRVADDYEQYF
TRBV9,TRBJ1-3,CASSNTAMANSGNTIYF
TRBV29-1,TRBJ1-1,CSVGGSYIANTEAFF
TRBV6-1,TRBJ1-6,CASNRRTGSDPIPLHF
TRBV12-3/TRBV12-4,TRBJ2-1,CASSPTGGVYNEQFF
TRBV9,TRBJ2-1,CASSVGGGPVNEQFF
TRBV6-5,TRBJ1-5,CASSTGPINQPQHF
TRBV12-3/TRBV12-4,TRBJ1-5,CASSTWAGDNQPQHF
TRBV20-1,TRBJ2-7,CSARVFGRDRGSYEQYF
TRBV12-3/TRBV12-4,TRBJ1-5,CASSFGRSIRQPQHF
TRBV5-1,TRBJ2-1,CASSGTSGEYNEQFF
TRBV5-4,TRBJ1-4,CASSFERRGEKLFF
TRBV15,TRBJ2-7,CATSRDRGGYEQYF
TRBV20-1,TRBJ2-1,CSASDRPGLAGGYEQFF
TRBV6-5,TRBJ2-7,CASSSITDRWDYGSYEQYF
TRBV6-1,TRBJ2-1,CASRDWNEQFF
TRBV19,TRBJ2-1,CASSRDWSSYNEQFF
TRBV5-4,TRBJ2-2,CASSMRGGNTGELFF
TRBV14,TRBJ1-2,CASSQDFYGYTF
TRBV15,TRBJ1-2,CATSRDRGNRLYGYTF
TRBV7-2,TRBJ1-2,CASSPRRGGVINYGYTF
TRBV5-6,TRBJ1-1,CASSLAENTEAFF
TRBV7-2,TRBJ2-7,CASSSRRGGGGHYEQYF
TRBV7-9,TRBJ1-1,CASSPPGAVAFF
TRBV27,TRBJ2-7,CASSLSWTGFYEQYF
TRBV12-3/TRBV12-4,TRBJ1-1,CASSQNSPGTGGAFF
TRBV18,TRBJ1-1,CASSPRIPGQNTEAFF
TRBV2,TRBJ1-1,CASSDSRDVNTEAFF
TRBV6-6,TRBJ1-2,CASSYSERGAQGYTF
TRBV27,TRBJ1-1,CASRRGGTEAFF
TRBV15,TRBJ2-7,CATSRVDRRYEQYF
TRBV30,TRBJ1-5,CAWSEKLGDQPQHF